The 5 T cell receptor beta chains given below trace back to one sample, sequenced in a study of control samples from healthy donors and cancer patients. The table came from immunoSEQ multiplex PCR; TCRdb's copy has only in-frame clones and leaves some out. The sample lists some 120,000 clones, 88% occurring once. Sequences were obtained from blood. The receptor set was obtained from an older woman in good health.

This rearrangement joins TRBV24-1 to TRBJ1-2; possibly TRBD1 for D (5 bases). This CDR3 contains 14 residues. CDR1 is KGHDR, CDR2 SFDVKD, per germline. Deletions cut 4 bases from V and 8 bases from J, with 16 bases between. This CDR3 reads CATSDPPGRYGYTF. The DNA of the CDR3 is TGTGCCACCAGTGACCCCCCAGGGAGATACGGCTACACCTTC.

V and J are TRBV9 and TRBJ2-3; no firm D call. The CDR3 runs to 13 residues. Germline V gene lookup returns CDR1 SGDLS and CDR2 YYNGEE. Trimming removed 0 bases at V and 4 bases at J, with 6 bases between. CDR3 DNA sequence: TGTGCCAGCAGCGTAGTTATTGCAGATACGCAGTATTTT. It encodes CASSVVIADTQYF.

The rearrangement links TRBV5-1 to TRBJ2-4; 8 bases are a match to TRBD2. CDR1 is SGHRS and CDR2 is YFSETQ in the germline V gene. The V segment lost 4 bases and the J segment 7 bases; nucleotides outside the gene matches: 10. CDR3 length equals 15 residues. The DNA for the CDR3 is TGCGCCAGCAGCCCCGTTCTCGGGGGGGATAACATTCAGTACTTC. Amino acids: CASSPVLGGDNIQYF.

This clone was picked up a small number of times. V is TRBV19 and J is TRBJ1-5; D not certain. The V end lost 6 bases, the J end lost 2 bases, and 20 bases lay between the germline ends. In germline, CDR1 is LNHDA, CDR2 SQIVND (reference sequence). CDR3 length equals 17 residues. The CDR3 region has the DNA TGTGCCAGTAGAGGGAGAAGGAGAGGAGAGCGCAATCAGCCCCAGCATTTT. Amino acids: CASRGRRRGERNQPQHF.

This chain joins TRBV5-8 and TRBJ2-5; D ambiguous. This CDR3 comprises 9 residues. V shed 6 bases and J shed 4 bases, with 1 base lying between them. From germline, CDR1 is SGHTS and CDR2 YDEGEE. As DNA, the CDR3 is TGTGCCAGCATAGAGACCCAGTACTTC. Translation: CASIETQYF.